This is a list of T cell receptor beta chains from one sample in a study of T cell responses to AZD1222 COVID-19 vaccine. TCRdb's table, derived via immunoSEQ multiplex PCR, lists solely in-frame clones and lacks some. The sample holds 75,000 to 90,000 clones, about 78% seen once. The source was peripheral blood, collected on day 0 of AZD1222 vaccination. The origin of the receptors is an adult in good health. Each CDR3 is given with its conserved first and last residue. The order of the fields is V gene, D gene, clone size, J gene, CDR3 DNA, CDR3 protein. The D gene is left open where the match is weak. A row's size may be missing; if present it is once, few, many or a size class.

TRBV2	NA	NA	TRBJ2-7	TGTGCCAGCAGCCAGGACCGTGCGCGAGAGCAGTACTTC	CASSQDRAREQYF
TRBV13	TRBD2	NA	TRBJ2-1	TGTGCCAGCAGCACATGGGGACTAGCGGGGGACAATGAGCAGTTCTTC	CASSTWGLAGDNEQFF
TRBV25-1	TRBD1	NA	TRBJ2-1	TGTGCCAGCAGTGCAGGGGGCGGGTACAATGAGCAGTTCTTC	CASSAGGGYNEQFF
TRBV2	NA	few	TRBJ2-5	TGTGCCAGCAGGCCTTTTTGGGCGGCGGAGACCCAGTACTTC	CASRPFWAAETQYF
TRBV18	TRBD2	few	TRBJ2-5	TGTGCCAGCTCACCACGGGAGGCGGGAGATCGGGAGACCCAGTACTTC	CASSPREAGDRETQYF
TRBV5-6	NA	NA	TRBJ1-3	TGTGCCAGCAGCTTGTACCAGAATGGGGCTGGAAACACCATATATTTT	CASSLYQNGAGNTIYF
TRBV10-1	TRBD1	NA	TRBJ2-7	TGCGCCAGCAGTGCCGGGACAGAGGGTACGGTGCAGTACTTC	CASSAGTEGTVQYF
TRBV10-3	NA	NA	TRBJ1-1	TGTGCCATCAGTGAACAGGGAACTACTGAAGCTTTCTTT	CAISEQGTTEAFF
TRBV10-1	TRBD1	NA	TRBJ1-1	TGCGCCAGCAGCCGAGGACAGGGAAGCTCTGAAGCTTTCTTT	CASSRGQGSSEAFF
TRBV18	TRBD1	once	TRBJ2-5	TGTGCCAGCTCATCATCATTTCCGGGACAGGGGGGCCAAGAGACCCAGTACTTC	CASSSSFPGQGGQETQYF
TRBV6-5	NA	once	TRBJ1-1	TGTGCCAGCAGTTACTCTTCCTTTGACACTGAAGCTTTCTTT	CASSYSSFDTEAFF